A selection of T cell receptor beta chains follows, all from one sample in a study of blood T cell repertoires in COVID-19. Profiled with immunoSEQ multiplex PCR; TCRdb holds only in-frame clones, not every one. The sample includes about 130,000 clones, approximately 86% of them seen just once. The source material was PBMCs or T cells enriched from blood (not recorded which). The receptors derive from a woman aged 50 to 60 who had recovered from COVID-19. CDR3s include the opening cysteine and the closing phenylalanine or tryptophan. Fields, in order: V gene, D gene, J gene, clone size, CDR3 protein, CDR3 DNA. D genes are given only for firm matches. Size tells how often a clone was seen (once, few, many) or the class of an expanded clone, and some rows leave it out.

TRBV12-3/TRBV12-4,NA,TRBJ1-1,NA,CASSLRTATEAFF,TGTGCCAGCAGTTTAAGGACAGCTACTGAAGCTTTCTTT
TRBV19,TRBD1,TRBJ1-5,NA,CASRISIGGTQPQHF,TGTGCCAGTAGGATCTCTATAGGGGGCACGCAGCCCCAGCATTTT
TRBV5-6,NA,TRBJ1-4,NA,CASSRAEREEKLFF,TGTGCCAGCAGCCGGGCCGAACGGGAAGAAAAACTGTTTTTT
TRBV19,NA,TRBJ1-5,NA,CASSIGGSNQPQHF,TGTGCCAGTAGTATAGGCGGCAGCAATCAGCCCCAGCATTTT
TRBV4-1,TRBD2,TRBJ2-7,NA,CASSQGLAGGPSYEQYF,TGCGCCAGCAGCCAGGGACTAGCGGGGGGTCCCTCCTACGAGCAGTACTTC
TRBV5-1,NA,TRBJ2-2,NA,CASRPQNGAGELFF,TGCGCCAGCAGACCACAGAACGGGGCCGGGGAGCTGTTTTTT
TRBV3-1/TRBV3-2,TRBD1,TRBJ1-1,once,CASSRTGGNTEAFF,TGTGCCAGCAGCCGGACAGGGGGAAACACTGAAGCTTTCTTT
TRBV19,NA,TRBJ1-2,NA,CASSAQGAVYGYTF,TGTGCCAGTAGTGCACAAGGCGCGGTCTATGGCTACACCTTC
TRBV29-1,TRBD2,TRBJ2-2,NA,CSVAGGWTTNTGELFF,TGCAGCGTTGCGGGGGGGTGGACAACCAACACCGGGGAGCTGTTTTTT
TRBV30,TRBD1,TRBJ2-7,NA,CAWSGTGGEQYF,TGTGCCTGGAGTGGAACAGGGGGCGAGCAGTACTTC
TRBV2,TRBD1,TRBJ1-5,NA,CASSERGQGYQPQHF,TGTGCCAGCAGTGAAAGGGGGCAGGGTTATCAGCCCCAGCATTTT
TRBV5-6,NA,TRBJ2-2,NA,CASSFKGTPGELFF,TGTGCCAGCAGTTTCAAGGGGACACCCGGGGAGCTGTTTTTT
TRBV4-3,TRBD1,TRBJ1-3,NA,CASSRDRGSGNTIYF,TGCGCCAGCAGCCGAGACAGGGGGTCTGGAAACACCATATATTTT
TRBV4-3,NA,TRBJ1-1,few,CASSQDFGQANTEAFF,TGCGCCAGCAGCCAAGATTTCGGCCAGGCGAACACTGAAGCTTTCTTT
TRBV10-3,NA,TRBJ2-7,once,CAITSSGDSYEQYF,TGTGCCATCACCTCTTCAGGGGACTCCTACGAGCAGTACTTC
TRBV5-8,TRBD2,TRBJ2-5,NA,CASSLGASGGTRETQYF,TGTGCCAGCAGCTTGGGGGCTAGCGGGGGTACGCGTGAGACCCAGTACTTC
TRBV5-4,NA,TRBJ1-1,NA,CASSPYAGFAEAFF,TGTGCCAGCAGCCCCTACGCAGGGTTTGCTGAAGCTTTCTTT
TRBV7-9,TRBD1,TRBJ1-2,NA,CASTKLGQGYLYGYTF,TGTGCCAGCACTAAACTGGGACAGGGGTATCTCTATGGCTACACCTTC
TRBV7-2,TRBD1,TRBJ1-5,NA,CASSLTGGGQPQHF,TGTGCCAGCAGCTTGACAGGGGGCGGCCAGCCCCAGCATTTT
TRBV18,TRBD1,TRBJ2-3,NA,CASSLTGGAGTDTQYF,TGTGCCAGCTCACTCACAGGGGGCGCCGGCACAGATACGCAGTATTTT
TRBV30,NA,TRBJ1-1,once,CAWSVSGGTEAFF,TGTGCCTGGAGTGTCTCGGGAGGGACTGAAGCTTTCTTT
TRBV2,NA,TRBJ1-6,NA,CASRDSSSYNSPLHF,TGTGCCAGCAGGGACAGCAGCTCCTATAATTCACCCCTCCACTTT
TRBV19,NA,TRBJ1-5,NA,CASHDRVATQPQHF,TGTGCCAGCCACGACAGAGTTGCGACTCAGCCCCAGCATTTT
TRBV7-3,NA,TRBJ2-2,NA,CASSLLDSLTGELFF,TGTGCCAGCAGCTTATTGGACAGTCTGACCGGGGAGCTGTTTTTT
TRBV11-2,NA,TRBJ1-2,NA,CASSLGSEIYGYTF,TGTGCCAGCAGCTTAGGCAGCGAAATCTATGGCTACACCTTC
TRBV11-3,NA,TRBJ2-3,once,CASSPPTDTQYF,TGTGCCAGCAGCCCTCCTACAGATACGCAGTATTTT
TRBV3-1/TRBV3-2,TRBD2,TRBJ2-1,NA,CASSHLRGTSGGEPYNEQFF,TGTGCCAGCAGCCACCTCCGAGGGACTAGCGGGGGAGAACCCTACAATGAGCAGTTCTTC
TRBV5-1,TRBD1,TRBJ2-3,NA,CASSLVGTGGSDTQYF,TGCGCCAGCAGCTTGGTGGGGACAGGGGGGTCAGATACGCAGTATTTT
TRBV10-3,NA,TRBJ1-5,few,CAISDEDTSNQPQHF,TGTGCCATCAGTGATGAGGACACTAGCAATCAGCCCCAGCATTTT
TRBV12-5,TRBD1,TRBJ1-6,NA,CASCGQGGSPLHF,TGTGCTAGTTGTGGACAGGGTGGTTCACCCCTCCACTTT
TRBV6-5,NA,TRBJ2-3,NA,CASSLSGQISTDTQYF,TGTGCCAGCAGTTTATCCGGACAGATAAGCACAGATACGCAGTATTTT
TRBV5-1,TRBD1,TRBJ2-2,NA,CASSGTGAGELFF,TGCGCCAGCAGCGGTACAGGGGCCGGGGAGCTGTTTTTT
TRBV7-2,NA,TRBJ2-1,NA,CASSLLQGYEQFF,TGTGCCAGCAGCTTACTCCAGGGGTATGAGCAGTTCTTC
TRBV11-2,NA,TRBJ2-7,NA,CASSLSAQQYF,TGTGCCAGCAGCTTAAGCGCACAGCAGTACTTC
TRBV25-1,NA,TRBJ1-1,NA,CASSESRGAGTEAFF,TGTGCCAGCAGTGAATCGCGGGGGGCCGGCACTGAAGCTTTCTTT
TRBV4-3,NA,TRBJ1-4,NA,CASSQDSATNEKLFF,TGCGCCAGCAGCCAAGATTCCGCAACTAATGAAAAACTGTTTTTT
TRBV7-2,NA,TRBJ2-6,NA,CASSLVAGPSGANVLTF,TGTGCCAGCAGCTTAGTGGCAGGGCCCTCTGGGGCCAACGTCCTGACTTTC
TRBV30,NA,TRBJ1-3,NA,CAFPGGASWYF,TGTGCCTTCCCTGGGGGGGCGAGTTGGTATTTT
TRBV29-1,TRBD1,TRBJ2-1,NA,CSVGQTTYNEQFF,TGCAGCGTGGGACAGACCACCTACAATGAGCAGTTCTTC
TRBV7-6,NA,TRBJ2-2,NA,CASSLYQASISNTGELFF,TGTGCCAGCAGCTTATATCAGGCCAGCATATCGAACACCGGGGAGCTGTTTTTT
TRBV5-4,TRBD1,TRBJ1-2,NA,CASSLTGGASGYTF,TGTGCCAGCAGCTTGACAGGGGGCGCCTCTGGCTACACCTTC
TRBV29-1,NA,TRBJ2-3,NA,CSVPLEGLTTAADTQYF,TGCAGCGTTCCCTTGGAGGGGTTGACGACCGCCGCAGATACGCAGTATTTT
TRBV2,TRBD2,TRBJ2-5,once,CANRLAGGPGVTQYF,TGTGCCAATCGACTAGCGGGGGGACCGGGGGTGACCCAGTACTTC
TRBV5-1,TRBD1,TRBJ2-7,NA,CASRLGTALEQYF,TGCGCCAGTAGACTCGGGACAGCTCTCGAGCAGTACTTC
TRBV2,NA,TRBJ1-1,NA,CASSERSMNTEAFF,TGTGCCAGCAGTGAACGGTCTATGAACACTGAAGCTTTCTTT
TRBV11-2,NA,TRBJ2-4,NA,CASSFLGEIQYF,TGTGCCAGCAGCTTTTTGGGAGAGATTCAGTACTTC
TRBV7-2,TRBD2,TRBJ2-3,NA,CASSLGPAGSTDTQYF,TGTGCCAGCAGCTTAGGCCCAGCGGGGAGCACAGATACGCAGTATTTT
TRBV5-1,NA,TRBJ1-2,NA,CASSLSVTGSYGYTF,TGCGCCAGCAGCTTGTCAGTGACAGGAAGCTATGGCTACACCTTC
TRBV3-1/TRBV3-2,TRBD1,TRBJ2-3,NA,CASSSTGGVTDTQYF,TGTGCCAGCAGCTCGACAGGGGGCGTTACAGATACGCAGTATTTT
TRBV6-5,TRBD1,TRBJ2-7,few,CASSRHGTVYEQYF,TGTGCCAGCAGTCGACACGGGACAGTCTACGAGCAGTACTTC
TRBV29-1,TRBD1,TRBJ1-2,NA,CSVPGQGGGYTF,TGCAGCGTACCGGGACAGGGCGGCGGCTACACCTTC
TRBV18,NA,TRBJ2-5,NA,CASSPPRTALGETQYF,TGTGCCAGCTCACCACCAAGGACAGCTCTGGGGGAGACCCAGTACTTC
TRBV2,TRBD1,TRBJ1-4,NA,CASSRDRTEKLFF,TGTGCCAGCAGTAGGGACAGGACTGAAAAACTGTTTTTT
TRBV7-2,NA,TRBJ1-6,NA,CASRSGGGQSSYNSPLHF,TGTGCCAGCAGGTCAGGCGGTGGACAGAGCTCCTATAATTCACCCCTCCACTTT
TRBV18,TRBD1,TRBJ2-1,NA,CASSLQGAYNEQFF,TGTGCCAGCTCCCTACAGGGGGCCTACAATGAGCAGTTCTTC